This T cell receptor (beta chain) was retrieved from a study of human T cells and chemical hapten exposure. Study background: Alopecia areata, totalis or universalis affected patients who were mostly female.

TCRdb re-called the RACE reads through MiXCR, storing one row per CDR3 protein. Of about 99,000 distinct CDR3 sequences in the sample, 9.5% to 15% are singletons; the top ten hold approximately 2.1%. With regard to this clonotype: What it binds is not known.

The time point: patch test 1, 2 weeks after DPC sensitization. The sample's treatment: therapeutic diphenylcyclopropenone sensitization with weekly scalp DPC. J was trimmed by 13 bases and V by 6 bases; bases with no gene match: 15. Germline V gene lookup returns CDR1 SGHRS and CDR2 YFSETQ. This CDR3 spans 14 amino acids. Study-wide points: PT1 expanded TCR numbers rose with patch test score. Expanded TCRs clustered into significantly more large CDR3 similarity groups than controls, the analysis revealed.

This sequence was found in a woman aged 40 to 50 with alopecia areata. Some clones in this sample may be carry-over from other donors' samples. The rearrangement joins TRBV5-1 to TRBJ2-1; 8 bases are a match to TRBD1. Specimen: whole blood, collected in connection with sensitization to the hapten diphenylcyclopropenone (DPC). CDR3 nucleotides: TGCGCCAGCAACCCGGCGGCCCAGGGGGCTGCTCAGTTCTTC. Translated: CASNPAAQGAAQFF.